These T cell receptor beta chains were read from a single sample in a study of blood T cell repertoires in COVID-19. Here immunoSEQ multiplex PCR was the method, and the copy in TCRdb shows in-frame clones only, minus some. This sample has about 260,000 clones; around 80% occur once, and the top ten carry around 4.1%. The specimen sequenced was PBMCs or T cells enriched from blood (not recorded which). These receptor sequences come from a young man with acute COVID-19. Each CDR3 is given with its conserved first and last residue. A D gene is named only where the DNA matches it firmly. A clone size is listed for some rows: how often the clone was seen (once, few, many), or a class if it is expanded.

TRBJ2-5	NA	17	NA	TRBV7-8	TGTGCCAGCAGCTTAGAATCGTCTGCAGGGGTCGGAGAGACCCAGTACTTC	CASSLESSAGVGETQYF
TRBJ1-2	NA	13	NA	TRBV29-1	TGCAGCGTTCCCTCCCTTGGTAGCCAGGGCTACACCTTC	CSVPSLGSQGYTF
TRBJ2-3	TRBD1	13	NA	TRBV3-1/TRBV3-2	TGTGCCAGCAGCCCCGGACAGGGAGATACGCAGTATTTT	CASSPGQGDTQYF
TRBJ1-1	NA	14	few	TRBV19	TGTGCCAGTAGTATCACTGCTATGAACACTGAAGCTTTCTTT	CASSITAMNTEAFF
TRBJ2-6	NA	20	NA	TRBV3-1/TRBV3-2	TGTGCCAGCAGCCTAAGGGGCTTAAGACAGGCTTCCTCTGGGGCCAACGTCCTGACTTTC	CASSLRGLRQASSGANVLTF
TRBJ2-6	TRBD1	17	once	TRBV28	TGTGCCAGCGGGGGACAGGTCTTTTTCTCTGGGGCCAACGTCCTGACTTTC	CASGGQVFFSGANVLTF
TRBJ1-2	NA	14	NA	TRBV4-1	TGCGCCAGCAGCCAAGATCTACGGTTGGTTGGCTACACCTTC	CASSQDLRLVGYTF
TRBJ2-2	NA	17	NA	TRBV4-3	TGCGCCAGCAGCCAAGATGTCCCCAGGGGTGTTTCGGGGGAGCTGTTTTTT	CASSQDVPRGVSGELFF
TRBJ1-4	TRBD1	20	NA	TRBV5-1	TGCGCCAGCAGCGTCCCGACCGGGACAGGGGAGGGGGCAACTAATGAAAAACTGTTTTTT	CASSVPTGTGEGATNEKLFF
TRBJ1-3	TRBD1	18	NA	TRBV9	TGTGCCAGCAGCGCACCGTTTGGGACAGGGAGCTCTGGAAACACCATATATTTT	CASSAPFGTGSSGNTIYF
TRBJ2-2	NA	10	once	TRBV11-3	TGTGCCAGCAGCGGCCGGGGGTTGTTTTTT	CASSGRGLFF
TRBJ2-3	NA	14	NA	TRBV6-5	TGTGCCAGCAAGTGGTCCCCGGGGGAGGATACGCAGTATTTT	CASKWSPGEDTQYF
TRBJ1-1	NA	15	NA	TRBV7-6	TGTGCCAGCAGCTCTGGTGGGGGGGTCATCACTGAAGCTTTCTTT	CASSSGGGVITEAFF
TRBJ1-2	TRBD1	14	NA	TRBV19	TGTGCCAGTAGTCCCACAGACAGGGGTCATGGCTACACCTTC	CASSPTDRGHGYTF
TRBJ1-4	TRBD1	15	NA	TRBV28	TGTGCCAGCAGTCTCAGGGGGCTATCCGATGAAAAACTGTTTTTT	CASSLRGLSDEKLFF
TRBJ1-1	NA	15	NA	TRBV5-4	TGTGCCAGCAGCTTTGCCTCGGGAGGTAACACTGAAGCTTTCTTT	CASSFASGGNTEAFF
TRBJ1-2	TRBD1	13	NA	TRBV10-3	TGTGCCACCGCGAGCGGACAGGACTATGGCTACACCTTC	CATASGQDYGYTF
TRBJ1-5	TRBD1	17	NA	TRBV7-9	TGTGCCAGCAGCTACTCCACAGGGGGCAGCGGCAATCAGCCCCAGCATTTT	CASSYSTGGSGNQPQHF